This TCR beta chain is from a study of identical twins. Study observations and caveats: Out-of-frame alpha sequences common to twins were enriched for low generation probability. Partly confounded zero-insertion analyses could result from invariant MAIT and iNKT cells.

This clonotype was counted at least ten times. Its target is not known. A universal primer site came from template switching; cDNA carried unique molecular identifiers. TCRdb passed the 5' RACE reads through MiXCR, listing each CDR3 protein once. The sample lists approximately 140,000 distinct CDR3 sequences, around 3.5% occurring once. The donor group consisted entirely of healthy Caucasians. The CDR3 extends over 15 amino acids. Germline-derived CDR1 and CDR2 are SGHRS and YFSETQ. With 2 bases removed from V and 6 bases from J, the gap between germline ends came to 17 bases. Material: memory T cells sorted from blood. The receptor comes from a man aged 18 to 29 in good health. The chain combines TRBV5-1 with TRBJ1-2; D may be TRBD1 (6 bases). DNA for the CDR3: TGCGCCAGCAGCTTTACAGGGCTGGGAAAGAATGGCTACACCTTC. Translation gives CASSFTGLGKNGYTF.